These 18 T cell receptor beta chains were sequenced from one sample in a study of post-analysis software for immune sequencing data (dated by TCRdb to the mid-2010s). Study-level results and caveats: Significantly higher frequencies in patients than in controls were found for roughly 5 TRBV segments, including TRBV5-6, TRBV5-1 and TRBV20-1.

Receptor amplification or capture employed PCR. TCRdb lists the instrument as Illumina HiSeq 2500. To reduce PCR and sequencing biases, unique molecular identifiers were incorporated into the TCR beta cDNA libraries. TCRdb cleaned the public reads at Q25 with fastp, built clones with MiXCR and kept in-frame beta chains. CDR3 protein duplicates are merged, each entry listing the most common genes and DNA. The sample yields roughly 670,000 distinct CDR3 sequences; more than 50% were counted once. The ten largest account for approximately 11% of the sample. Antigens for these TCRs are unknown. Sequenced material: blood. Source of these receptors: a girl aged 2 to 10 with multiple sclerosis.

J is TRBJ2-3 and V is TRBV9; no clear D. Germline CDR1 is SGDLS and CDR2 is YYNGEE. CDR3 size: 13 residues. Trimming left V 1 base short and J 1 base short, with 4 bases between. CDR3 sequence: CASSVSRTDTQYF. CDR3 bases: TGTGCCAGCAGCGTATCGCGCACAGATACGCAGTATTTT. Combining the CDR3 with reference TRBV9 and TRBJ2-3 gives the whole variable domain DSGVTQTPKHLITATGQRVTLRCSPRSGDLSVYWYQQSLDQGLQFLIQYYNGEERAKGNILERFSAQQFPDLHSELNLSSLELGDSALYFCASSVSRTDTQYFGPGTRLTVL.

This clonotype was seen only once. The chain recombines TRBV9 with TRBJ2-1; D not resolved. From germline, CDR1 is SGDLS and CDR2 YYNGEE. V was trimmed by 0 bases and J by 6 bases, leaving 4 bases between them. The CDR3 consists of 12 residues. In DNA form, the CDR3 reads TGTGCCAGCAGCGTAGGTTTCAATGAGCAGTTCTTC. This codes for CASSVGFNEQFF.

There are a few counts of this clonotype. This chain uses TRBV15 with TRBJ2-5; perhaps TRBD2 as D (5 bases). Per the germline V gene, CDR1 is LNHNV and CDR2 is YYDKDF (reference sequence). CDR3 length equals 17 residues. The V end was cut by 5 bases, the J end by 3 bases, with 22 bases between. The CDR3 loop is CATSLWGAPAAEETQYF. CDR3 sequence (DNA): TGTGCCACCAGCCTGTGGGGAGCCCCCGCAGCCGAAGAGACCCAGTACTTC. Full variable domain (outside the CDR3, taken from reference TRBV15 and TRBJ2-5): DAMVIQNPRYQVTQFGKPVTLSCSQTLNHNVMYWYQQKSSQAPKLLFHYYDKDFNNEADTPDNFQSRRPNTSFCFLDIRSPGLGDTAMYLCATSLWGAPAAEETQYFGPGTRLLVL.

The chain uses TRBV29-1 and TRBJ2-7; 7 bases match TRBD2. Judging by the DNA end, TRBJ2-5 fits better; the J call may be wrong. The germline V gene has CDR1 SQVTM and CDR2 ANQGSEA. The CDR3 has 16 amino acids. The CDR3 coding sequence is TGCAGCGTTGAAAATATGGGGGAGGGCCCTCTGGAGACCCAGTACTTC. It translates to CSVENMGEGPLETQYF.

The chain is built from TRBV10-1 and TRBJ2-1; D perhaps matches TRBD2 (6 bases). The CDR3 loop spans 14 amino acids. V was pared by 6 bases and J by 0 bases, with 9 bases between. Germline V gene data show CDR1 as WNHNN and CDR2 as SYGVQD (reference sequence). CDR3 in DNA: TGCGCCAGCAGCGGAGGGTTCTCCTACAATGAGCAGTTCTTC. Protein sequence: CASSGGFSYNEQFF.

The CDR3 loop reads CSARDRRGYQPQHF. In nucleotides, the CDR3 is TGCAGTGCTAGGGACAGGAGAGGGTATCAGCCCCAGCATTTT. The V call is TRBV20-1, the J call TRBJ1-5; 7 bases map to TRBD1. Germline V gives CDR1 DFQATT, CDR2 SNEGSKA (reference sequence). The CDR3 consists of 14 residues. V shed 3 bases and J 5 bases; nucleotides not matched to a gene: 7.

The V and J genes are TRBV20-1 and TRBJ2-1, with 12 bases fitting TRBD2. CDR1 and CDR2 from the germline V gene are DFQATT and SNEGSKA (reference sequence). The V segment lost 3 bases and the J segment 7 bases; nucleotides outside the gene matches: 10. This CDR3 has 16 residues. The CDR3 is CSAREPSGRARNEQFF. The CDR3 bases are TGCAGTGCTAGGGAGCCTAGCGGGAGGGCTCGAAATGAGCAGTTCTTC.

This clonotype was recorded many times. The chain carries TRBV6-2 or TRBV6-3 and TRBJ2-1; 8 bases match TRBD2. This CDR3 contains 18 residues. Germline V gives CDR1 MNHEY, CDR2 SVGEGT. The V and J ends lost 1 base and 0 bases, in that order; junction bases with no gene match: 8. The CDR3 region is CASSYLPPSGSSYNEQFF. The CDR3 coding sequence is TGTGCCAGCAGTTACTTACCACCGAGCGGGAGCTCCTACAATGAGCAGTTCTTC.

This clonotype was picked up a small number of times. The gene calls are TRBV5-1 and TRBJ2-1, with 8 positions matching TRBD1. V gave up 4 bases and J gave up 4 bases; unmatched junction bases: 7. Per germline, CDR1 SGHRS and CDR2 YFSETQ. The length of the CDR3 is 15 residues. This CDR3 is CASSPDRAGYNEQFF. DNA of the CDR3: TGCGCCAGCAGCCCGGACAGGGCAGGATACAATGAGCAGTTCTTC.

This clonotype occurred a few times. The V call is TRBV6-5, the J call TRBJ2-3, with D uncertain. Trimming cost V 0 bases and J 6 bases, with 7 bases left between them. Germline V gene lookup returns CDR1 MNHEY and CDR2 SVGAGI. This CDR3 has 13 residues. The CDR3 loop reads CASSYSFGDTQYF. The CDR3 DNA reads TGTGCCAGCAGTTACTCGTTTGGGGATACGCAGTATTTT.

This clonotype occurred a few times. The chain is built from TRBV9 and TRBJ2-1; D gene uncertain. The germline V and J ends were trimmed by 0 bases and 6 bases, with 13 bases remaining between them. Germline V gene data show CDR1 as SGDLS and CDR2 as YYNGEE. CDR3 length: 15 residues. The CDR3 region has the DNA TGTGCCAGCAGCGTAGTCGCGCTAGACGGCAATGAGCAGTTCTTC. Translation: CASSVVALDGNEQFF.

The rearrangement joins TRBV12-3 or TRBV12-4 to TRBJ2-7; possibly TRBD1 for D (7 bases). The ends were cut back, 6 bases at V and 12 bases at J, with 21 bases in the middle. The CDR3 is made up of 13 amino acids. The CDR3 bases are TGTGCCAGCAGCTACAGGGGAGGAGAGACCCGGTACTTC. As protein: CASSYRGGETRYF.

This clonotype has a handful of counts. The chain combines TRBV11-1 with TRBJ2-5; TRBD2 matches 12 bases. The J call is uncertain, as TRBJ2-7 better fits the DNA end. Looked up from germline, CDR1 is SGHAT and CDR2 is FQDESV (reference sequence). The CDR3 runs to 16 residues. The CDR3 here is CASSYLAGGPQYEQYF. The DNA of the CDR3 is TGTGCCAGCAGCTACCTAGCGGGAGGGCCTCAGTACGAGCAGTACTTC.

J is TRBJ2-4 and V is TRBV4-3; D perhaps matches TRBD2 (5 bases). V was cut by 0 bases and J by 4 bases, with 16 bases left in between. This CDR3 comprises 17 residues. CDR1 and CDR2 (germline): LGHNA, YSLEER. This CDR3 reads CASSQDREDGRKNIQYF. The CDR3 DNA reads TGCGCCAGCAGCCAAGATCGGGAAGACGGAAGGAAAAACATTCAGTACTTC.

The CDR3 DNA is TGCAGCGTTGAAGGGATGTCTAGCGGAAGCTCCTACAATGAGCAGTTCTTC. This codes for CSVEGMSSGSSYNEQFF. The chain carries TRBV29-1 and TRBJ2-1; TRBD2 matches 7 bases. This CDR3 has 17 residues. Germline values: CDR1 SQVTM, CDR2 ANQGSEA. Trimming took 1 base from V and 0 from J; bases not matched to a gene: 9.

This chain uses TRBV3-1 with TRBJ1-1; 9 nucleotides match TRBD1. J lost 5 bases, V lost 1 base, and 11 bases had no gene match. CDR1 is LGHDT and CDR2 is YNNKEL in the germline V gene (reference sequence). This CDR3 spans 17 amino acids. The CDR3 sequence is CASSQGVRDRDGTEAFF. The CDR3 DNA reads TGTGCCAGCAGCCAAGGAGTCCGGGACAGGGATGGGACTGAAGCTTTCTTT.

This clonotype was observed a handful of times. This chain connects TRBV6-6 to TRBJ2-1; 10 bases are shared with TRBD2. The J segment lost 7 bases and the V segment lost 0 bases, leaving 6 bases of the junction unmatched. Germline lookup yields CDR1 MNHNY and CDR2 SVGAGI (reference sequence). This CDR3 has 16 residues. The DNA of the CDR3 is TGTGCCAGCAGTTACTCGATAGTACTAGCGGGAAATGAGCAGTTCTTC. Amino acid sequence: CASSYSIVLAGNEQFF.

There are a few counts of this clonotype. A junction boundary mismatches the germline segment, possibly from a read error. The CDR3: CATSDSLGQGTTQYF. The CDR3 coding sequence is TGTGCCACCAGCGATTCTTTGGGACAGGGAACTACGCAGTATTTT. J is TRBJ2-3 and V is TRBV24-1, with 9 nucleotides matching TRBD1. CDR1 KGHDR and CDR2 SFDVKD come from the germline V gene. The CDR3 length is 15 residues.